These 27 T cell receptor beta chains share one sample of origin, sequenced in a study of T cells in Graves' hyperthyroidism and ophthalmopathy. Amplification of TCR beta CDR3 regions was performed using RNA transcripts as template. The HTBI set primed first-round TCR CDR3 RT-PCR. MiXCR, applied by TCRdb to the multiplex PCR reads, yields one record per CDR3 protein. The sample has about 400,000 distinct CDR3 sequences; around 15% are singletons. The sample comprised blood. Every receptor here comes from a young woman with Graves' hyperthyroidism.

About this clonotype: A much larger clone lies a single base off, so this may be a read error. The chain couples TRBV18 to TRBJ2-7; the D is unclear. TRBJ2-1 matches the DNA end more closely, so the J call is doubtful. Looked up from germline, CDR1 is KGHSH and CDR2 is LQKENI. This CDR3 comprises 11 residues. Here the CDR3 DNA reads TGTGCCAGCTCACCGGACCACGAGCAGTTCTTC. Translating it yields CASSPDHEQFF.

In this sample, this clonotype turned up a few times. The chain carries TRBV19 and TRBJ2-2; D not certain. This CDR3 is 15 amino acids long. Germline-derived CDR1 and CDR2 are LNHDA and SQIVND (reference sequence). The germline V and J ends were trimmed by 3 bases and 1 base, with 9 bases remaining between them. The CDR3 is CASSIASLNTGELFF. CDR3 coding DNA: TGTGCCAGTAGTATTGCGTCTCTGAACACCGGGGAGCTGTTTTTT.

A few counts support this clonotype. V usage is TRBV4-2 and J usage is TRBJ2-2, with unresolved D. The V and J ends lost 1 base and 6 bases respectively, with 15 bases between them. This CDR3 contains 16 residues. Germline V lookup: CDR1 LGHNA, CDR2 YNFKEQ. The CDR3 sequence is CASSQAPARLAGELFF. The CDR3 DNA is TGTGCCAGCAGCCAAGCCCCCGCGCGGTTAGCCGGGGAGCTGTTTTTT.

CDR3 region: CASSLPGQGVLNTEAFF. The CDR3, as DNA: TGTGCCAGCAGTTTACCCGGACAGGGGGTTTTGAACACTGAAGCTTTCTTT. V and J are TRBV12-3 or TRBV12-4 and TRBJ1-1, with 10 bases fitting TRBD1. V lost 2 bases and J lost 0; bases outside the gene matches: 6. This CDR3 has 17 residues.

This clonotype was detected many times. The chain carries TRBV28 and TRBJ1-2; D is uncertain. CDR3 length equals 13 residues. V was clipped by 3 bases and J by 4 bases, with 9 bases between them. Germline CDR1 and CDR2: MDHEN and SYDVKM. CDR3 bases: TGTGCCAGCAGTTTCAGGTTGATCTATGGCTACACCTTC. It is translated as CASSFRLIYGYTF.

In its sample, this clonotype was seen many times. V and J are TRBV7-8 and TRBJ1-2; D is uncertain. The germline V gene encodes CDR1 SGHVS and CDR2 FQNEAQ. This CDR3 is built from 13 residues. V was trimmed by 6 bases and J by 6 bases, leaving 14 bases between them. The DNA of the CDR3 is TGTGCCAGCAGTGCAGGTCGAGCAGATGGCTACACCTTC. Protein sequence: CASSAGRADGYTF.

This chain joins TRBV9 and TRBJ1-1; 8 nucleotides line up with TRBD1. There are 15 residues in the CDR3. Trimming cost V 0 bases and J 6 bases; bases outside gene matches: 7. CDR1 is SGDLS and CDR2 is YYNGEE in the germline V gene. The DNA of the CDR3 is TGTGCCAGCAGCGTAGACACGACAGGGGTTGCTGAAGCTTTCTTT. It translates to CASSVDTTGVAEAFF.

This clonotype came up many times. The rearrangement uses TRBV28 and TRBJ1-6; 8 bases map to TRBD1. V shed 10 bases, J shed 7 bases, and the junction held 12 bases outside the gene matches. The germline gives CDR1 MDHEN, CDR2 SYDVKM. The CDR3 is 15 residues long. This CDR3 is CATLPGGRGNSPLHF. The CDR3 DNA sequence: TGTGCCACCTTACCAGGGGGCAGGGGGAATTCACCCCTCCACTTT.

This clonotype has a count of ten or more. The chain combines TRBV12-3 or TRBV12-4 with TRBJ1-2; D might be TRBD1 (6 bases). V was pared by 4 bases and J by 4 bases, with 16 bases between. The CDR3 loop spans 15 amino acids. In DNA, the CDR3 is TGTGCCAGCAGTTACAATCAGGGGCGGGTCTATGGCTACACCTTC. It translates to CASSYNQGRVYGYTF.

V usage is TRBV9 and J usage is TRBJ2-1; 7 nucleotides line up with TRBD1. Trimming removed 6 bases from V and 0 bases from J; junction bases left unmatched: 15. This CDR3 comprises 18 residues. The germline gives CDR1 SGDLS, CDR2 YYNGEE. The CDR3 is CASTNFPGTDHSYNEQFF. The CDR3 DNA is TGTGCCAGCACGAACTTTCCAGGGACAGACCACTCCTACAATGAGCAGTTCTTC. The whole variable domain, remainder taken from reference TRBV9 and TRBJ2-1, is DSGVTQTPKHLITATGQRVTLRCSPRSGDLSVYWYQQSLDQGLQFLIQYYNGEERAKGNILERFSAQQFPDLHSELNLSSLELGDSALYFCASTNFPGTDHSYNEQFFGPGTRLTVL.

The genes are TRBV20-1 and TRBJ2-5, with 8 bases lining up with TRBD1. Germline loops: CDR1 DFQATT, CDR2 SNEGSKA (reference sequence). Trimming removed 7 bases from V and 5 bases from J; junction bases left unmatched: 9. The CDR3 loop spans 13 amino acids. CDR3 protein: CSVPDRVKETQYF. The CDR3 bases are TGCAGTGTTCCGGACAGGGTAAAGGAGACCCAGTACTTC.

At least ten counts were recorded for this clonotype. The chain carries TRBV2 and TRBJ2-3; TRBD1 or TRBD2 may be the D gene (6 bases each). This CDR3 spans 16 amino acids. The V end was cut by 8 bases, the J end by 4 bases, with 22 bases between. Looked up from germline, CDR1 is SNHLY and CDR2 is FYNNEI. This chain's CDR3 is CASRGGTKWLADTQYF. The CDR3 nucleotides read TGTGCCAGCCGAGGCGGGACAAAGTGGTTGGCAGATACGCAGTATTTT.

As DNA, the CDR3 is TGTGCCAGCGCTAGAGGTGGTTCTGGAAACACCATATATTTT. Protein sequence: CASARGGSGNTIYF. The rearrangement joins TRBV27 to TRBJ1-3; D gene unclear. This CDR3 has 14 residues. Germline assignment: CDR1 MNHEY and CDR2 SMNVEV (reference sequence). The ends were cut back, 8 bases at V and 1 base at J, with 12 bases in the middle.

This clonotype was found many times. The chain uses TRBV28 and TRBJ2-3; D is perhaps TRBD1 or TRBD2 (5 bases each). This CDR3 contains 16 residues. Germline V gene data show CDR1 as MDHEN and CDR2 as SYDVKM. V dropped 3 bases and J dropped 2 bases, with 15 bases sitting between them. CDR3 in DNA: TGTGCCAGCAGTTTGGGTTATGAGGGGCTCACAGATACGCAGTATTTT. As protein: CASSLGYEGLTDTQYF.

This clonotype was seen ten or more times. The chain recombines TRBV6-1 with TRBJ2-1; maybe TRBD1 (6 bases). CDR1 and CDR2 from the germline V gene are MNHNS and SASEGT. CDR3 size: 13 residues. V was pared by 6 bases and J by 6 bases, with 12 bases between. CDR3 in amino acids: CASSSIQGNEQFF. CDR3 sequence (DNA): TGTGCCAGCAGCTCCATACAGGGCAATGAGCAGTTCTTC.

This clonotype has at least ten counts. The chain recombines TRBV30 with TRBJ2-3; 11 bases fit TRBD2. This CDR3 comprises 16 residues. Germline assignment: CDR1 GTSNPN and CDR2 SVGIG (reference sequence). With 3 bases clipped from V and 2 bases from J, the junction kept 7 bases outside the gene matches. CDR3: CAWRRLAGGNTDTQYF. The CDR3, as DNA: TGTGCCTGGAGGAGGTTAGCGGGAGGGAACACAGATACGCAGTATTTT.

This clonotype has at least ten counts. The chain uses TRBV20-1 and TRBJ2-7; TRBD2 might be the D (5 bases). Germline lookup yields CDR1 DFQATT and CDR2 SNEGSKA (reference sequence). The CDR3 covers 17 residues. Trimming cost V 2 bases and J 0 bases, with 20 bases left between them. The CDR3 reads CSARTSLLTGSSYEQYF. In DNA, the CDR3 is TGCAGTGCTAGAACATCCCTCTTGACGGGAAGCTCCTACGAGCAGTACTTC.

Ten or more counts support this clonotype. This chain uses TRBV2 with TRBJ2-3; possible D gene TRBD2, 5 bases. V shed 3 bases and J shed 0 bases, with 13 bases lying between them. This CDR3 is built from 16 residues. CDR1 SNHLY and CDR2 FYNNEI come from the germline V gene. CDR3 DNA: TGTGCCAGCAGTGATGGCAGCGGTCATAGCACAGATACGCAGTATTTT. Residues: CASSDGSGHSTDTQYF.

The table lists this clonotype with many counts. J is TRBJ1-1 and V is TRBV6-1, with 8 bases identical to TRBD1. CDR1 and CDR2 from the germline V gene are MNHNS and SASEGT. CDR3 length: 14 amino acids. Trimming cost V 7 bases and J 4 bases; bases outside gene matches: 8. The CDR3 loop is CASTRTGTGTEAFF. CDR3 sequence (DNA): TGTGCCAGCACTCGGACAGGGACGGGCACTGAAGCTTTCTTT.

This chain connects TRBV2 to TRBJ2-1; 12 bases are shared with TRBD2. The germline gives CDR1 SNHLY, CDR2 FYNNEI. The CDR3 consists of 15 residues. Losses at the gene ends were 6 bases for V and 4 bases for J; bases not matched to a gene: 4. CDR3 residues: CASSASGRGYNEQFF. The DNA for the CDR3 is TGTGCCAGCAGCGCTAGCGGGAGGGGGTACAATGAGCAGTTCTTC.

In its sample, this clonotype was seen a few times. The V gene is TRBV6-1, the J gene TRBJ1-5; no clear D gene. This CDR3 spans 13 amino acids. Germline V CDR1 and CDR2: MNHNS, SASEGT. V lost 2 bases, J lost 6 bases, and 8 bases lay in between. The CDR3 DNA follows: TGTGCCAGCAGTGAAACATATGGTCAGCCCCAGCATTTT. This sequence encodes CASSETYGQPQHF.

This clonotype was seen a few times. The chain carries TRBV25-1 and TRBJ1-1, with D tentatively TRBD1 (5 bases). Trimming removed 4 bases from V and 8 bases from J, with 14 bases in between. The CDR3 has 13 residues. CDR1 and CDR2 from the germline V gene are MGHDK and SYGVNS. The CDR3, as DNA: TGTGCCAGCAGTGGGATCAGGGTTTCGGAAGCTTTCTTT. Translating gives CASSGIRVSEAFF.

This clonotype was observed at least ten times. The chain couples TRBV28 to TRBJ2-5; TRBD1 matches at 10 bases. The junction had 5 bases not matched to a gene; V was cut back by 6 bases and J by 7 bases. Germline loops: CDR1 MDHEN, CDR2 SYDVKM. The CDR3 is 13 residues long. CDR3 in amino acids: CASRRQGAGTQYF. The CDR3 coding sequence is TGTGCCAGCAGAAGACAGGGGGCAGGGACCCAGTACTTC.

In this sample, this clonotype turned up a few times. The chain has TRBV10-2 and TRBJ2-2; maybe TRBD2 (6 bases). Per the germline V gene, CDR1 is WSHSY and CDR2 is SAAADI. This CDR3 has 17 residues. Deletions cut 6 bases from V and 4 bases from J, with 21 bases between. The CDR3 DNA reads as TGCGCCAGCAGCCTACTAGCTGAGCCGACGGGCACCGGGGAGCTGTTTTTT. Amino acid sequence: CASSLLAEPTGTGELFF.

The table lists this clonotype with many counts. This chain joins TRBV12-3 or TRBV12-4 and TRBJ2-2; possibly TRBD1 for D (6 bases). Trimming took 3 bases from V and 4 from J, leaving 12 bases between them. The CDR3 contains 15 residues. The CDR3 protein is CASSFSGAITGELFF. The CDR3 DNA sequence: TGTGCCAGCAGTTTTTCAGGGGCTATCACCGGGGAGCTGTTTTTT.

This clonotype was picked up many times. The chain combines TRBV20-1 with TRBJ1-6; 9 bases are shared with TRBD1. Germline lookup yields CDR1 DFQATT and CDR2 SNEGSKA (reference sequence). The CDR3 runs 15 residues. V was pared by 3 bases and J by 10 bases, with 10 bases of the junction left unmatched. The CDR3 region is CSASFAGQGQSPLHF. The CDR3 DNA reads TGCAGTGCTAGCTTTGCGGGACAGGGCCAATCACCCCTCCACTTT.

The sample holds many counts of this clonotype. The chain employs TRBV20-1 and TRBJ2-7, with D perhaps TRBD1 (5 bases). This CDR3 is 14 amino acids long. Germline CDR1 is DFQATT and CDR2 is SNEGSKA (reference sequence). With 1 base removed from V and 2 bases from J, the gap between germline ends came to 12 bases. As DNA, the CDR3 is TGCAGTGCTAGAGTCGTAGGGGCCGCCTACGAGCAGTACTTC. This sequence encodes CSARVVGAAYEQYF.